This T cell receptor beta chain came from a study of response to subunit inactivated influenza vaccine. Study observations and caveats: Few new T cells, the authors suggested, are recruited by each seasonal influenza vaccination.

This clonotype was picked up a small number of times. Antigen: not known. CDR1 and CDR2 from the germline V gene are DFQATT and SNEGSKA (reference sequence). The CDR3 has 12 residues. V shed 1 base and J shed 11 bases, with 14 bases lying between them. TCRdb used MiXCR to reprocess the RT-PCR reads, holding one entry per CDR3 protein. The table lists 700,000 to 900,000 distinct CDR3 sequences, 21% of them singletons. This chain links TRBV20-1 with TRBJ1-1; D gene ambiguous. The source was PBMCs from blood, collected 5 days after vaccination. The sequence was collected from a man in his fifties who received an inactivated influenza vaccine. CDR3 region: CSARGQVLLAFF. CDR3 nucleotides: TGCAGTGCTAGAGGACAAGTTCTTTTGGCTTTCTTT.